These T cell receptor beta chains were read from a single sample in a study of early T cells in non-severe SARS-CoV-2 infection. TCRdb analysed the 5' RACE reads with MiXCR anew, one entry per CDR3 protein. The data hold about 35,000 distinct CDR3 sequences, with around 3.9% observed a single time. Input material: whole blood. These receptors all come from an adult who was a healthcare worker with PCR-confirmed SARS-CoV-2 infection or an uninfected control (not recorded which). Each CDR3 is given with its conserved first and last residue. The D gene is left open where the match is weak. Clone size appears in some rows only: once, few, many, or a class for an expanded clone.

V gene	D gene	J gene	CDR3 length	clone size	CDR3 DNA	CDR3 protein
TRBV28	.	TRBJ2-7	12	many	TGTGCCAGCAGTTTTTCAGGGCTCGAGCAGTACTTC	CASSFSGLEQYF
TRBV20-1	TRBD2	TRBJ2-3	16	many	TGCAGTGCTAGCCCTGGGGTAGCGGGGATCACAGATACGCAGTATTTT	CSASPGVAGITDTQYF
TRBV6-5	.	TRBJ1-6	16	many	TGTGCCAGCAGTTATTGGGGAACCGACTTTAATTCACCCCTCCACTTT	CASSYWGTDFNSPLHF
TRBV4-2	.	TRBJ1-2	14	many	TGTGCCAGCAGCCAAGTCCGGGACAACTATGGCTACACCTTC	CASSQVRDNYGYTF
TRBV19	.	TRBJ1-2	12	few	TGTGCCATCAAGCAAGGGCTCTACGGCTACACCTTC	CAIKQGLYGYTF
TRBV12-3/TRBV12-4	TRBD1	TRBJ2-7	13	.	TGTGCCAGCAGTGGAAGGACAGGGCGAGAGCAGTACTTC	CASSGRTGREQYF
TRBV3-1	.	TRBJ2-7	14	many	TGTGCCAGCAGCCAAGGATCGCCAACCTACGAGCAGTACTTC	CASSQGSPTYEQYF
TRBV7-2	.	TRBJ1-4	14	few	TGTGCCAGCAGCTTCCAGGGGCAAGGGGAAAAACTGTTTTTT	CASSFQGQGEKLFF
TRBV6-6	.	TRBJ1-2	14	many	TGTGCCAGCAGTTACGCCGCAGGGAGCTATGGCTACACCTTC	CASSYAAGSYGYTF
TRBV6-5	TRBD1	TRBJ1-5	13	many	TGTGCCAGCAGCACAGGGGGCGGTCAGCCCCAGCATTTT	CASSTGGGQPQHF
TRBV30	.	TRBJ2-7	12	.	TGTGCCTGGAGTCCCCTTATTTACGAGCAGTACTTC	CAWSPLIYEQYF
TRBV3-1	.	TRBJ1-2	13	many	TGTGCCAGCAGCCAAGAAGGGACGTCTGGCTACACCTTC	CASSQEGTSGYTF
TRBV18	.	TRBJ2-1	11	many	TGTGCCAGCTCCTCCGGGCTAGAGCAGTTCTTC	CASSSGLEQFF
TRBV6-2/TRBV6-3	.	TRBJ2-1	13	.	TGTGCCAGCAGTTACTCCCAATACAATGAGCAGTTCTTC	CASSYSQYNEQFF
TRBV11-3	.	TRBJ2-2	14	.	TGTGCCAGCAGCTTGATGAGACACACCGGGGAGCTGTTTTTT	CASSLMRHTGELFF